The present T cell receptor beta chain was sequenced within a study of shared clonotypes between healthy human individuals. Regarding this clone: Its target is unknown.

Terminally differentiated effector memory CD45RA+ cells were left out of the naive CD8 fraction, which was CD45RO-negative and positively selected for CCR7. In the sorted-subset replicate PCRs, 200 ng DNA, some 30,000 T cell genomes, was used. Method: immunoSEQ multiplex PCR; TCRdb's copy keeps in-frame clones and lacks some. Among some 2.1 million clones, just under 95% were seen once, and the ten largest hold over 1.5%. The germline V gene encodes CDR1 SEHNR and CDR2 FQNEAQ (reference sequence). The V and J ends lost 1 base and 2 bases respectively, with 4 bases between them. The CDR3 is 13 amino acids. Study-wide points: Represented diversity (both genetic and exposure-history) was limited by the small number of donors.

The sequenced material came from naive CD8+ T cells from PBMCs. This TCR came from a man younger than 30 in good health. Some clones in this sample may be carry-over from other donors' samples. This chain joins TRBV7-9 and TRBJ2-3, with no clear D. The CDR3 sequence is CASSLVFTDTQYF. Here the CDR3 DNA reads TGTGCCAGCAGCTTAGTTTTCACAGATACGCAGTATTTT.